The TCR beta chain described here comes from a study of blood T cells in healthy people across ages. For the second PCR, which ran for about 7 to 12 cycles, a sample-barcoded 5' primer and a J-beta primer mix were used. Tags on each cDNA molecule came from a template-switch adaptor with 12 random nucleotides. MiXCR, run by TCRdb on the 5' RACE reads, gives a single entry per CDR3 protein. The sample shows more than 500,000 distinct CDR3 sequences, 27% of them seen only once. Germline CDR1 SGDLS, CDR2 YYNGEE. The CDR3 spans 12 residues. With 2 bases removed from V and 4 bases from J, the gap between germline ends came to 6 bases.

The chain carries TRBV9 and TRBJ1-1, with D uncertain. Sequencing was done on a sample of blood. This receptor was taken from a woman between 65 and 79 years old in good health. The CDR3 is CASSVSGTEAFF. The DNA for the CDR3 is TGTGCCAGCAGCGTGTCCGGCACTGAAGCTTTCTTT.